This T cell receptor (beta chain) was sequenced for a study of blood T cells in healthy people across ages. V dropped 0 bases and J dropped 7; count of bases not matched to a gene: 5. The germline V gene has CDR1 SGHAT and CDR2 FQDESV (reference sequence). The CDR3 has 14 amino acids. The authors ran a second PCR of roughly 6 to 11 cycles using a sample-barcoded 5' primer and a J-beta primer mix. TCRdb reprocessed the 5' RACE reads via MiXCR and lists one record per CDR3 protein. The table shows more than 450,000 distinct CDR3 sequences, with about 25% occurring only once. PBMCs were isolated at a quantity of at least 7 million per sample. Samples each had at least 5 micrograms of total RNA extracted. Study-level points and caveats: The donors' CMV status was not determined, possibly confounding changes in expanded clonotypes.

This clonotype was seen a handful of times. Antigen unknown. The same specimen was also included in a second study, on T cells of mothers and their children. That study reports: Reads obtained per mother exceeded 9.5 million TCR beta CDR3 reads, with 2.5 million to 3.5 million obtained per child.

This chain connects TRBV11-1 to TRBJ2-5, with 7 positions matching TRBD2. Sequenced input: blood. This sequence was found in a boy aged 2 to 9 in good health. The CDR3, as DNA: TGTGCCAGCAGCTTAGCGCGGGAGAGCGGGACCCAGTACTTC. Translating gives CASSLARESGTQYF.